The 17 T cell receptor beta chains presented below share a single source sample, sequenced in a study of OX40 agonist ivuxolimab in advanced cancers. Profiling relied on immunoSEQ multiplex PCR, and the TCRdb table lists in-frame clones only, not all of them. The data contain roughly 60,000 clones, 80% to 90% of them singletons. The sequencing here drew on CD4+ or CD8+ T cells sorted from blood, taken in a trial of the OX40 agonist ivuxolimab. The source of these receptors is an adult with an advanced solid tumor such as melanoma, head and neck, liver or kidney cancer.

The rearrangement links TRBV11-2 to TRBJ2-5; D might be TRBD1 (6 bases). With 2 bases removed from V and 5 bases from J, the gap between germline ends came to 15 bases. The CDR3 totals 15 residues. CDR1 and CDR2 (germline): SGHAT, FQNNGV. The chain's CDR3 is CASSLLGSRGETQYF. The CDR3 region has the DNA TGTGCCAGCAGCTTATTGGGGAGTAGGGGGGAGACCCAGTACTTC. Based on the CDR3 plus reference TRBV11-2 and TRBJ2-5, the full variable domain is EAGVAQSPRYKIIEKRQSVAFWCNPISGHATLYWYQQILGQGPKLLIQFQNNGVVDDSQLPKDRFSAERLKGVDSTLKIQPAKLEDSAVYLCASSLLGSRGETQYFGPGTRLLVL.

This chain uses TRBV28 with TRBJ1-2; 10 bases agree with TRBD1. The V and J ends lost 2 bases and 4 bases, in that order; junction bases with no gene match: 1. The CDR3 loop spans 14 amino acids. Germline V gene data show CDR1 as MDHEN and CDR2 as SYDVKM. CDR3 residues: CASSLGTGAYGYTF. The DNA of the CDR3 is TGTGCCAGCAGTTTAGGGACAGGGGCCTATGGCTACACCTTC.

The genes are TRBV15 and TRBJ2-3, with a weak D call TRBD1 (5 bases). In germline, CDR1 is LNHNV, CDR2 YYDKDF (reference sequence). V was pared by 6 bases and J by 0 bases, with 7 bases between. The CDR3 covers 13 residues. CDR3 loop: CATRHRSTDTQYF. In DNA form, the CDR3 reads TGTGCCACCAGACACAGGAGCACAGATACGCAGTATTTT.

The J gene is TRBJ2-1, the V gene TRBV2, with a possible D match to TRBD2 (5 bases). Germline V lookup: CDR1 SNHLY, CDR2 FYNNEI. The ends were cut back, 0 bases at V and 6 bases at J, with 9 bases in the middle. This CDR3 region has 14 residues. As DNA, the CDR3 is TGTGCCAGCAGTGAAGCGCTTCGGGGCAATGAGCAGTTCTTC. It is translated as CASSEALRGNEQFF.

The CDR3 coding sequence is TGTGCCAGCAGTTCCGGACAGGGCTACGAGCAGTACTTC. It yields the protein CASSSGQGYEQYF. The chain has TRBV6-5 and TRBJ2-7; 8 positions agree with TRBD1. The CDR3 consists of 13 residues. CDR1 and CDR2 from the germline V gene are MNHEY and SVGAGI. J gave up 3 bases and V 4 bases, and 2 bases lay outside the gene matches.

This clone was detected once. V is TRBV19 and J is TRBJ2-7; the D gene could be TRBD1 or TRBD2 (5 bases each). The length of the CDR3 is 14 residues. The germline V gene encodes CDR1 LNHDA and CDR2 SQIVND (reference sequence). V lost 4 bases, J lost 2 bases, and 12 bases lay in between. CDR3 loop: CASSRGTTAYEQYF. CDR3 coding DNA: TGTGCCAGTAGTAGGGGGACGACTGCCTACGAGCAGTACTTC.

V and J are TRBV15 and TRBJ2-2; D is unclear. There are 14 residues in the CDR3. CDR1 is LNHNV and CDR2 is YYDKDF in the germline V gene (reference sequence). The V and J ends lost 0 bases and 3 bases respectively, with 5 bases between them. CDR3 protein: CATSREQYTGELFF. CDR3 nucleotides: TGTGCCACCAGCAGAGAACAGTACACCGGGGAGCTGTTTTTT.

This rearrangement joins TRBV19 to TRBJ2-7, with 8 bases fitting TRBD1. The CDR3 has 13 residues. Trimming took 7 bases from V and 3 from J; bases not matched to a gene: 5. The V gene's germline CDR1 is LNHDA and CDR2 SQIVND (reference sequence). As DNA, the CDR3 is TGTGCCAGTACGGACAGGGAAAACTACGAGCAGTACTTC. Encoded protein: CASTDRENYEQYF.

The chain has TRBV6-5 and TRBJ2-1, with no clear D. Trimming took 0 bases from V and 1 from J, leaving 10 bases between them. This CDR3 contains 16 residues. The germline V gene encodes CDR1 MNHEY and CDR2 SVGAGI. CDR3 in amino acids: CASSYSFDPSYNEQFF. In DNA form, the CDR3 reads TGTGCCAGCAGTTACTCCTTCGATCCATCCTACAATGAGCAGTTCTTC.

The rearrangement links TRBV19 to TRBJ1-5; the match to TRBD1 covers 7 bases. The germline V gene encodes CDR1 LNHDA and CDR2 SQIVND (reference sequence). V gave up 3 bases and J gave up 5 bases; unmatched junction bases: 4. This CDR3 region has 14 residues. The DNA of the CDR3 is TGTGCCAGTAGTATTCTAGGGGGCGATCAGCCCCAGCATTTT. Protein: CASSILGGDQPQHF.

This chain joins TRBV28 and TRBJ1-3; D call uncertain. This CDR3 has 12 amino acids. Trimming stripped 5 bases from V and 9 bases from J, with 11 bases between. In germline, CDR1 is MDHEN, CDR2 SYDVKM. CDR3 sequence reads: CASSPLLGTIYF. The CDR3 nucleotides read TGTGCCAGCAGTCCCCTGCTCGGCACCATATATTTT.

V gene TRBV30 combines with J gene TRBJ2-6; no clear D gene. This CDR3 spans 15 amino acids. Looked up from germline, CDR1 is GTSNPN and CDR2 is SVGIG (reference sequence). Trimming left V 6 bases short and J 2 bases short, with 14 bases between. CDR3 sequence (DNA): TGTGCCTGCGCCGCACCGGGTACTGGGGCCAACGTCCTGACTTTC. This gives the protein CACAAPGTGANVLTF.

Concerning this clone: One junction end does not reproduce the germline sequence, and a read error may be involved. The chain joins TRBV7-7 to TRBJ2-3, with TRBD1 matching over 7 bases. Germline V CDR1 and CDR2: SSHAT, FNYEAQ (reference sequence). This CDR3 has 13 residues. The CDR3 region is CASSSDRVGTQYF. DNA of the CDR3: TGTGCTAGCAGCTCCGACAGGGTCGGTACGCAGTATTTT. The whole variable domain, filled in from reference TRBV7-7 and TRBJ2-3, reads GAGVSQSPRYKVTKRGQDVTLRCDPISSHATLYWYQQALGQGPEFLTYFNYEAQPDKSGLPSDRFSAERPEGSISTLTIQRTEQRDSAMYRCASSSDRVGTQYFGPGTRLTVL.

The V call is TRBV25-1, the J call TRBJ2-7, with 9 positions matching TRBD1. CDR3 length: 13 amino acids. Looked up from germline, CDR1 is MGHDK and CDR2 is SYGVNS. The trim removed 6 bases at V and 3 bases at J, leaving 3 bases unmatched. DNA of the CDR3: TGTGCCAGCAGAGACAGGGGGGGCTACGAGCAGTACTTC. Its translation: CASRDRGGYEQYF.

The chain recombines TRBV19 with TRBJ1-6; 8 bases agree with TRBD1. Trimming removed 2 bases from V and 5 bases from J; junction bases left unmatched: 8. This CDR3 has 17 residues. Germline-derived CDR1 and CDR2 are LNHDA and SQIVND (reference sequence). CDR3 residues: CASSIRTGPYDNSPLHF. The DNA of the CDR3 is TGTGCCAGTAGTATAAGGACAGGGCCATACGATAATTCACCCCTCCACTTT.

This clone was found a few times. The CDR3 loop is CAISESSGAGETQYF. The CDR3 coding sequence is TGTGCCATCAGTGAGTCGTCCGGGGCGGGGGAGACCCAGTACTTC. V usage is TRBV10-3 and J usage is TRBJ2-5; possibly TRBD2 for D (6 bases). This CDR3 has 15 amino acids. The ends were cut back, 0 bases at V and 5 bases at J, with 13 bases in the middle. Germline values: CDR1 ENHRY, CDR2 SYGVKD.

This clone has only a few counts. CDR3 DNA sequence: TGTGCCAGCAGCACCCGACAGGGTTCGTTCTCGGATACGCAGTATTTT. As protein: CASSTRQGSFSDTQYF. The chain joins TRBV7-2 to TRBJ2-3; 7 bases line up with TRBD1. After removal of 5 bases from V and 6 bases from J, the junction contained 14 bases not matched to a gene. The CDR3 sequence is 16 residues long. Germline lookup yields CDR1 SGHTA and CDR2 FQGNSA.